This TCR beta chain originates from a study of cytomegalovirus exposure and HLA in healthy donors. Vbeta (60) and Jbeta (13) primers were used in the PCR. Repertoires were generated with immunoSEQ multiplex PCR, while TCRdb's copy carries only in-frame clones and drops some. The table has about 140,000 clones, roughly four fifths seen once; the top ten hold approximately 15%. The TCR was taken from a human donor in good health. The sequencing input was PBMCs.

Written as DNA, the CDR3 is TGTGCCTGGAGTCCAGGACAGGGAGGCCGTGGCTACACCTTC. Translating gives CAWSPGQGGRGYTF. The V call is TRBV30, the J call TRBJ1-2; 8 bases align to TRBD1. Germline V lookup: CDR1 GTSNPN, CDR2 SVGIG (reference sequence). This CDR3 spans 14 amino acids. V shed 2 bases and J 7 bases; nucleotides not matched to a gene: 9.